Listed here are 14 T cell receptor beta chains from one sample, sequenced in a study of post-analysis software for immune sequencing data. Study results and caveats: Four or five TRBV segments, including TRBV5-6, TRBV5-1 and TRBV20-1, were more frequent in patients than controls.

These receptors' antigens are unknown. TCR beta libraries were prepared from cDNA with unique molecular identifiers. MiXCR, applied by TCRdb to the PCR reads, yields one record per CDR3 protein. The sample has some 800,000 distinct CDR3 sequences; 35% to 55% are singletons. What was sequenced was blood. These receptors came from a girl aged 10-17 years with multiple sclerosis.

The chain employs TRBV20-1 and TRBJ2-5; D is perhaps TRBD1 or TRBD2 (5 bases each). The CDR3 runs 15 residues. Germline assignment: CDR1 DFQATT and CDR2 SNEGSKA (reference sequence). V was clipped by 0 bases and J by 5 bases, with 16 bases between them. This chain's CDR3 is CSARDSRDWGETQYF. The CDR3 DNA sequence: TGCAGTGCTAGAGATAGCCGGGATTGGGGGGAGACCCAGTACTTC.

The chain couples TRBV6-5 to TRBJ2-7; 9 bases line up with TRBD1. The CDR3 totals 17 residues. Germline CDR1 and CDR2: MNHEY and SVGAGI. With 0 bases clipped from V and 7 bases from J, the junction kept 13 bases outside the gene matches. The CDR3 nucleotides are TGTGCCAGCAGTTACTCAGCAGGGACAGGGTCGTTGGGGGAGCAGTACTTC. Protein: CASSYSAGTGSLGEQYF.

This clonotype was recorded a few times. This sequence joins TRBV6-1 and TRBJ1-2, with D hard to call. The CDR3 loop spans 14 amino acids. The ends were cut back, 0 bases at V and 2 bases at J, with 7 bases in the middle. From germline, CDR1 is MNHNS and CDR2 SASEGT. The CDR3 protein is CASSEAHSNYGYTF. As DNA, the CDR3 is TGTGCCAGCAGTGAAGCCCACAGCAACTATGGCTACACCTTC.

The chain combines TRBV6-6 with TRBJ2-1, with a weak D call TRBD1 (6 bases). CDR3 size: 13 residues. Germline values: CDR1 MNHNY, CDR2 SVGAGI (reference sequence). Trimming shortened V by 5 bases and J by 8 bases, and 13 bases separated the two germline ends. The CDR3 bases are TGTGCCAGCAGTGACCAGGGGAGCTATGAGCAGTTCTTC. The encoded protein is CASSDQGSYEQFF.

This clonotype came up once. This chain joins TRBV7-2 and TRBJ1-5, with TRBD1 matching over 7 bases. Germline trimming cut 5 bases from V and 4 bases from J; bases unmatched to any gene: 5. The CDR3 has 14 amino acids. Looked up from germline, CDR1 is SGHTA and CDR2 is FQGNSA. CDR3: CASSQDRKNQPQHF. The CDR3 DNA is TGTGCCAGCAGCCAGGACAGGAAGAATCAGCCCCAGCATTTT.

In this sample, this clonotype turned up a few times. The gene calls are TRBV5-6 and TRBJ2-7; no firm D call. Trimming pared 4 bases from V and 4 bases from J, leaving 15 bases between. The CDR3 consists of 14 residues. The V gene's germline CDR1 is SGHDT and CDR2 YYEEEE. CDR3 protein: CASSPSGYEYEQYF. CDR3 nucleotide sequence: TGTGCCAGCAGCCCTTCCGGGTATGAGTACGAGCAGTACTTC.

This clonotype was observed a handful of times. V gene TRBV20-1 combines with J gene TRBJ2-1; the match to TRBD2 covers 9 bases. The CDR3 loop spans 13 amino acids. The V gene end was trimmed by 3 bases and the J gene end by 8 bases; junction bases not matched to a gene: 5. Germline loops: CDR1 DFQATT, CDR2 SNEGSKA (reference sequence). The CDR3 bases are TGCAGTGCTAGGGTAGCGGGAGAGTATGAGCAGTTCTTC. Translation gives CSARVAGEYEQFF.

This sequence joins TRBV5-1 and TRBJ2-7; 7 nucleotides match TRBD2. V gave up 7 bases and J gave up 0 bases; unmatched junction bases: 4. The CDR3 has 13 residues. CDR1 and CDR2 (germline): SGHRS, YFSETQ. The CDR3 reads CASAAGPSYEQYF. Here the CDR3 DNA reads TGCGCCAGCGCAGCGGGACCCTCCTACGAGCAGTACTTC.

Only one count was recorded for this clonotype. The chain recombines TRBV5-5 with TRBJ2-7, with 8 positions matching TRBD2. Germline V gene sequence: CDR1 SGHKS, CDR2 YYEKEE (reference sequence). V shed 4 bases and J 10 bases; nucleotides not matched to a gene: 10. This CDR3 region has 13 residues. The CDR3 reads CASSPSGSGAQYF. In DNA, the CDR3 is TGTGCCAGCAGCCCCAGCGGGAGTGGGGCCCAGTACTTC.

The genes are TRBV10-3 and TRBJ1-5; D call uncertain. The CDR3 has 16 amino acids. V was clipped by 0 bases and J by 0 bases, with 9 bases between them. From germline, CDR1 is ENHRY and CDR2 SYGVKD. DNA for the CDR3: TGTGCCATCAGTGAGTCGACTGGGGATAGCAATCAGCCCCAGCATTTT. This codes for CAISESTGDSNQPQHF.

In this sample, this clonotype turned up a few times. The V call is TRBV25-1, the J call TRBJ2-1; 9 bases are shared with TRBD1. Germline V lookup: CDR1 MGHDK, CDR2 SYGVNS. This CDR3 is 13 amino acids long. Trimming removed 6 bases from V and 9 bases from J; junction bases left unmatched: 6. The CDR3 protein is CASRRTGEGEQFF. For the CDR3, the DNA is TGTGCCAGCAGAAGGACAGGGGAGGGTGAGCAGTTCTTC.

CDR3 sequence: CASSVGLGDLYQETQYF. CDR3 bases: TGTGCCAGCAGCGTAGGATTGGGGGACCTCTACCAAGAGACCCAGTACTTC. The chain combines TRBV9 with TRBJ2-5, with D perhaps being TRBD1 or TRBD2 (5 bases each). This CDR3 contains 17 residues. The V gene's germline CDR1 is SGDLS and CDR2 YYNGEE. V dropped 0 bases and J dropped 0 bases, with 15 bases sitting between them.

CDR3 coding DNA: TGTGCCAGCAGAGAAGTGCGGGAAGGCCCCGAGGAGCAGTTCTTC. Translating it yields CASREVREGPEEQFF. This rearrangement joins TRBV6-5 to TRBJ2-1, with TRBD2 as a possible D gene (6 bases). The CDR3 totals 15 residues. Looked up from germline, CDR1 is MNHEY and CDR2 is SVGAGI. Trimming cost V 6 bases and J 10 bases, with 22 bases left between them.

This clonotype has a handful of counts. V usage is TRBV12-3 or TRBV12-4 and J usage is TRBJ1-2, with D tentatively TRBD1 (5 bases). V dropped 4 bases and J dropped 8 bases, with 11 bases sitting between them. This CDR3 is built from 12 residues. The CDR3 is CASSWGDGGYTF. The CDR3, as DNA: TGTGCCAGCAGTTGGGGCGATGGGGGCTACACCTTC.